The rows below give T cell receptor beta chains drawn from one sample of a study of T cell responses to AZD1222 COVID-19 vaccine. The data were produced by immunoSEQ multiplex PCR, yet TCRdb's version contains in-frame clones alone and is incomplete. The repertoire includes 75,000 to 90,000 clones, 70% to 90% of them detected once, and 3.4% sits in the top ten. The sample in question was peripheral blood, obtained 28 days after the second AZD1222 dose. The receptors derive from an adult who received the AZD1222 COVID-19 vaccine. CDR3s leave out the opening cysteine and the closing phenylalanine or tryptophan.

V gene,J gene,CDR3 protein
TRBV21-1,TRBJ1-1,ASSKRQGNGLAF
TRBV14,TRBJ1-1,ASSPHLGQYTEAF
TRBV4-2,TRBJ2-1,ASSQRLRLADSSYNEQF
TRBV9,TRBJ2-1,ASPWRGNLAYNEQF
TRBV19,TRBJ2-1,ASNPGGFSYNEQF
TRBV5-6,TRBJ2-3,ASSLLGSGSTDTQY
TRBV1,TRBJ1-3,TSSQVIRSGNTIY
TRBV19,TRBJ2-1,ASSAPGQGYNEQF
TRBV2,TRBJ1-2,ASSEGGGGRGYT
TRBV15,TRBJ1-4,ATSRGGVDEKLF
TRBV5-4,TRBJ1-4,ASSFNREGEKLF
TRBV7-9,TRBJ1-2,ASSLGTGAYGYT
TRBV4-3,TRBJ1-3,ASSQEDRAGNTIY
TRBV9,TRBJ1-2,ASTPSGQGNYGYT
TRBV3-1/TRBV3-2,TRBJ2-7,ASTGPHEQY
TRBV4-3,TRBJ2-2,ASSQESYGELF
TRBV28,TRBJ1-4,ASTTGNTNEKLF
TRBV6-5,TRBJ1-2,ASSLTGDYGYT
TRBV6-5,TRBJ1-2,ASSSGTLPYGYT
TRBV7-9,TRBJ1-2,ASSNLDRDNYGYT
TRBV12-3/TRBV12-4,TRBJ1-1,ASSRARETEAF
TRBV30,TRBJ1-1,AWTSIGTGPTEAF
TRBV27,TRBJ1-4,ASSSGLRGEKLF
TRBV4-2,TRBJ2-7,ASSQDQFSSEQY
TRBV18,TRBJ1-5,ASSPRENQPQH
TRBV9,TRBJ2-4,ASSVEWAGDIQY
TRBV6-2/TRBV6-3,TRBJ2-1,ASSLIAGHYNEQF
TRBV7-2,TRBJ2-3,ASSLVSGGRGGTDTQY
TRBV18,TRBJ2-5,ASSPASGVQETQY
TRBV28,TRBJ2-3,ASSLIVEAGGPDTQY
TRBV6-5,TRBJ1-6,ASSTSYYNSPLH
TRBV12-3/TRBV12-4,TRBJ2-1,ASSRGPEGQF
TRBV5-1,TRBJ2-7,ASSIDTYEQY
TRBV29-1,TRBJ1-2,SVQGGQGYGYT
TRBV2,TRBJ1-5,ASSVGIGGSNQPQH
TRBV2,TRBJ1-1,ASSDIRSEAF
TRBV7-8,TRBJ1-2,ASRRDRARPQSNYGYT
TRBV7-9,TRBJ2-3,ASSLNAGGVTDTQY
TRBV7-2,TRBJ2-5,ASSSLAMQEWTQY
TRBV19,TRBJ2-7,ASSPGSYEQY
TRBV24-1,TRBJ2-1,ATSDLRSSGEGSYNEQF
TRBV6-6,TRBJ2-2,ASSYSRRNPGELF